This entry is about one T cell receptor (beta chain). There are many counts of this clonotype. The antigen it recognizes is unknown. Base qualities are missing; no much larger clone stands one base away. CDR1 and CDR2 are read off the germline V gene (reference sequence) as PRHDT and FYEKMQ. Relative to germline, V is 5 bases shorter and J is 7 bases shorter, with 15 bases between their ends. The CDR3 runs 14 residues from the cysteine to the phenylalanine. The sequence is cut down to CDR3 DNA, 42 bases in frame from base 1. The protocol used for the library was multiplex PCR. The sequencer listed for this sample is Illumina HiSeq 4000. TCR beta libraries were built with iRepertoire HTBI primers and Arm-PCR amplification of CDR3 regions. Gel purification was performed on PCR products prior to sequencing. The original pipeline was this. Gene usage analysis of CDR3 amino acid clonotypes relied on the roughly 58 TRBV and 15 or so TRBJ segments identified across samples. Filtered high-quality paired reads were merged into contigs using COPE and FqMerger. Contigs were aligned with BLAST to IMGT TRBV, TRBD and TRBJ reference genes, and CDR3 was defined per IMGT. Clonotypes above 0.1% frequency were classified as highly expanded clones. Repertoire diversity was measured by Shannon entropy, and V-J evenness by the Gini coefficient. Public clonotypes were defined as clonotypes shared by more than one individual. The public reads were quality trimmed at Q25 with fastp and then assembled into clones with MiXCR by TCRdb, keeping productive beta chains. Each CDR3 protein appears once, grouped with its most common genes and DNA. These V and J calls rely on TCRdb rather than the paper's analysis. The sample includes about 300,000 distinct CDR3 sequences, with over 15% observed a single time. The leading ten clones occupy about 36% of the sample.

This sample was included in a study of regulatory T cells in long-lasting Graves disease (dated by TCRdb to 2020 to 2022). Regarding the research as a whole: Newly diagnosed Graves' disease patients had taken antithyroid drugs for less than 3 months. Persistent Graves' disease patients were compared with newly diagnosed Graves' disease patients by peripheral blood TCR sequencing and RNA sequencing. The study was registered as a clinical trial and conducted in China. A total of 33 samples underwent TCR sequencing, from about 13 patients with persistent Graves' disease and around 20 patients with newly diagnosed Graves' disease.

Beyond this particular receptor, the publication reports: The small sample size was acknowledged by the authors as a limitation that may reduce accuracy. Sequencing and analysis were restricted to the TCR beta chain. Persistent disease showed preferential use of TRBV28, TRBJ1-2 and TRBJ2-5, whereas newly diagnosed disease favored TRBV20-1 and TRBJ2-1. Compared with newly diagnosed patients, persistent Graves' disease patients had lower TCR Shannon entropy and fewer highly expanded clones, which suggests clonal expansion. Peripheral blood alone was examined, since thyroid tissue, which constituted the primary lesion, could not be accessed. Persistent patients shared more public clonotypes among themselves (fewer than 3,000) than newly diagnosed patients did (more than 950).

In the paper's terms, the time point label means: newly diagnosed GD, antithyroid drugs for less than 3 months. For both TCR sequencing and RNA sequencing, RNA was extracted from PBMCs in TRIzol. The diagnosis of Graves' disease followed American Thyroid Association guidelines. Patients were recruited from an endocrinology department in Xi'an, China. Each patient gave approximately 9 milliliters of peripheral blood, collected in an EDTA anticoagulant tube. Ficoll Paque Plus density gradient separation was used to isolate PBMCs, and no further T cell sorting was performed. RNA quality was checked with an Agilent 2100 Bioanalyzer and agarose gel, and concentration with a NanoDrop 2000.

The sample here was peripheral blood mononuclear cells (PBMCs), taken at new diagnosis, from a patient treated with antithyroid drugs. This clonotype originated in a female donor with Graves disease. The sequence links TRBV13 to TRBJ2-1, with a weak D call of TRBD2 (5 bases match). The DNA reads as follows: TGTGCCAGCAGCCCAGGACTGGATCTTAATGAGCAGTTCTTC. Its protein reads: CASSPGLDLNEQFF.